This T cell receptor (beta chain) came from a study of OX40 agonist ivuxolimab in advanced cancers. Turning to the study itself: Ivuxolimab is a fully human IgG2 antibody that activates OX40 (CD134).

Study-wide points: It was also the case that some nonresponders had low normalized T-cell clonal expansion. On average, CD8+ T cells showed a greater number of expanded clones than CD4+. CD4+ and CD8+ blood T cells expanded clonally by week 6 at 0.1 to 3.0 mg/kg.

Here immunoSEQ multiplex PCR was the method, and the copy in TCRdb shows in-frame clones only, minus some. This table has tens of thousands of clones, over 75% appearing once. The CDR3 has 15 amino acids. As to this clone: Its antigen is undetermined. Additional DNA sequences in this sample encode the identical CDR3.

The material sequenced was CD4+ or CD8+ T cells sorted from blood, taken in a trial of the OX40 agonist ivuxolimab. The genes are TRBV21-1 and TRBJ1-2. TRBV21-1 is a listed pseudogene. The sequence was collected from an adult with an advanced solid tumor such as melanoma, head and neck, liver or kidney cancer. The CDR3 DNA sequence: TGCGCCAGCAGCAAAGGTAAAGGACTTATCTATGGCTACACCTTC. The encoded protein is CASSKGKGLIYGYTF.